This TCR beta chain was sequenced in a study of T cell responses to AZD1222 COVID-19 vaccine. Regarding this clone: The antigen is undetermined.

Whole-study results and caveats: Baseline testing showed seropositivity in only six AZD1222 recipients. Distributed over spike, vaccine-associated CD4 TCRs predominated at 160-218 and 743-854. Targeting of unmutated variant regions was reportedly seen in nearly half of spike-specific TCRs.

Data came from immunoSEQ multiplex PCR; TCRdb stores just in-frame clones and leaves some out. The data contain around 130,000 clones, over 90% of them singletons. This CDR3 region has 13 residues. Trimming cost V 0 bases and J 4 bases, with 6 bases left between them. Germline V CDR1 and CDR2: GTSNPN, SVGIG (reference sequence). This sequence was found in an adult in good health. The chain employs TRBV30 and TRBJ2-2; D is unclear. The material sequenced was peripheral blood, taken on day 0 of AZD1222 vaccination. The CDR3 DNA reads as TGTGCCTGGAGTGTTCGGCTCACCGGGGAGCTGTTTTTT. Its translation: CAWSVRLTGELFF.